These 3 T cell receptor beta chains were all obtained from the same sample, sequenced in a study of control samples from healthy donors and cancer patients. Here immunoSEQ multiplex PCR was the method, and the copy in TCRdb shows in-frame clones only, minus some. The data contain about 51,000 clones, roughly 87% of them singletons. What was sequenced was PBMCs. These receptors all come from a man in his forties with colorectal cancer.

This chain connects TRBV2 to TRBJ2-7; 12 bases are a match to TRBD2. This CDR3 is built from 15 residues. CDR1 is SNHLY and CDR2 is FYNNEI in the germline V gene. The ends lost 5 bases at V and 2 bases at J; junction bases unmatched: 4. The CDR3 DNA reads TGTGCCAGCAGTCCTAGGACTAGCGGGACCTACGAGCAGTACTTC. This gives the protein CASSPRTSGTYEQYF.

This clone was counted once. The chain uses TRBV7-9 and TRBJ1-2, with D maybe TRBD1 (5 bases). CDR1 is SEHNR and CDR2 is FQNEAQ in the germline V gene (reference sequence). The CDR3 length is 12 residues. CDR3 in DNA: TGTGCTCACACCGGGGGACCCGGGGGCTACACCTTC. Amino acid sequence: CAHTGGPGGYTF.

The chain employs TRBV30 and TRBJ2-2, with D maybe TRBD1 (6 bases). The V gene lost 7 bases and the J gene lost 5 bases, with 14 bases spanning the gap. The CDR3 runs to 13 residues. Germline loops: CDR1 GTSNPN, CDR2 SVGIG (reference sequence). CDR3 DNA: TGTGCCTTTAGGACTCAGGGGACCGGGGAGCTGTTTTTT. Translated: CAFRTQGTGELFF.